Below are 5 T cell receptor beta chains sequenced from a single sample in a study of shared clonotypes between healthy human individuals. Assay: immunoSEQ multiplex PCR; the TCRdb copy retains only in-frame clones and omits some. The sample has approximately 1.5 million clones, 98% seen once. Material for sequencing was naive CD4+ T cells sorted from blood. Subset indicated: CD45RA+ positively selected. These TCRs come from a man in his thirties or forties in good health.

This chain joins TRBV7-9 and TRBJ1-2; the D is unclear. The germline V gene encodes CDR1 SEHNR and CDR2 FQNEAQ (reference sequence). The length of the CDR3 is 14 residues. V was trimmed by 0 bases and J by 5 bases, leaving 10 bases between them. DNA of the CDR3: TGTGCCAGCAGCTTAGCGTGGCCAGAATATGGCTACACCTTC. It yields the protein CASSLAWPEYGYTF. Filled out from reference TRBV7-9 and TRBJ1-2, the complete variable domain reads DTGVSQNPRHKITKRGQNVTFRCDPISEHNRLYWYRQTLGQGPEFLTYFQNEAQLEKSRLLSDRFSAERPKGSFSTLEIQRTEQGDSAMYLCASSLAWPEYGYTFGSGTRLTVV.

With respect to this clone: The sample holds other DNA sequences that translate to the same CDR3. The chain has TRBV5-1 and TRBJ2-7; 8 bases line up with TRBD1. Germline V gene data show CDR1 as SGHRS and CDR2 as YFSETQ. This CDR3 has 14 amino acids. J was trimmed by 5 bases and V by 2 bases; bases with no gene match: 6. CDR3 sequence (DNA): TGCGCCAGCAGCTTACGGACAGGGTCGGACGAGCAGTACTTC. Translated, it gives CASSLRTGSDEQYF.

The J gene is TRBJ2-7, the V gene TRBV13; TRBD2 matches 8 bases. Germline V CDR1 and CDR2: PRHDT, FYEKMQ (reference sequence). Trimming cost V 3 bases and J 2 bases; bases outside gene matches: 3. This CDR3 is 14 amino acids long. The CDR3 DNA sequence: TGTGCCAGCAGCTTCTCGGGAGGGCCCTACGAGCAGTACTTC. Translating it yields CASSFSGGPYEQYF.

This chain uses TRBV5-4 with TRBJ1-1, with 7 bases identical to TRBD1. CDR1 SGHNT and CDR2 YYREEE come from the germline V gene (reference sequence). Trimming at V came to 4 bases and at J to 0 bases, leaving 6 bases not matched to a gene. The CDR3 loop spans 15 amino acids. The CDR3 DNA sequence: TGTGCCAGCAGCGGACGACAGGGCATGAACACTGAAGCTTTCTTT. Translated, it gives CASSGRQGMNTEAFF.

The rearrangement joins TRBV14 to TRBJ2-1; D may be TRBD2 (6 bases). V was cut by 0 bases and J by 9 bases, with 9 bases left in between. Germline V gene sequence: CDR1 SGHDN, CDR2 FVKESK. The CDR3 consists of 13 residues. The CDR3 region is CASSQERGSEQFF. DNA for the CDR3: TGTGCCAGCAGCCAAGAACGGGGGAGTGAGCAGTTCTTC.